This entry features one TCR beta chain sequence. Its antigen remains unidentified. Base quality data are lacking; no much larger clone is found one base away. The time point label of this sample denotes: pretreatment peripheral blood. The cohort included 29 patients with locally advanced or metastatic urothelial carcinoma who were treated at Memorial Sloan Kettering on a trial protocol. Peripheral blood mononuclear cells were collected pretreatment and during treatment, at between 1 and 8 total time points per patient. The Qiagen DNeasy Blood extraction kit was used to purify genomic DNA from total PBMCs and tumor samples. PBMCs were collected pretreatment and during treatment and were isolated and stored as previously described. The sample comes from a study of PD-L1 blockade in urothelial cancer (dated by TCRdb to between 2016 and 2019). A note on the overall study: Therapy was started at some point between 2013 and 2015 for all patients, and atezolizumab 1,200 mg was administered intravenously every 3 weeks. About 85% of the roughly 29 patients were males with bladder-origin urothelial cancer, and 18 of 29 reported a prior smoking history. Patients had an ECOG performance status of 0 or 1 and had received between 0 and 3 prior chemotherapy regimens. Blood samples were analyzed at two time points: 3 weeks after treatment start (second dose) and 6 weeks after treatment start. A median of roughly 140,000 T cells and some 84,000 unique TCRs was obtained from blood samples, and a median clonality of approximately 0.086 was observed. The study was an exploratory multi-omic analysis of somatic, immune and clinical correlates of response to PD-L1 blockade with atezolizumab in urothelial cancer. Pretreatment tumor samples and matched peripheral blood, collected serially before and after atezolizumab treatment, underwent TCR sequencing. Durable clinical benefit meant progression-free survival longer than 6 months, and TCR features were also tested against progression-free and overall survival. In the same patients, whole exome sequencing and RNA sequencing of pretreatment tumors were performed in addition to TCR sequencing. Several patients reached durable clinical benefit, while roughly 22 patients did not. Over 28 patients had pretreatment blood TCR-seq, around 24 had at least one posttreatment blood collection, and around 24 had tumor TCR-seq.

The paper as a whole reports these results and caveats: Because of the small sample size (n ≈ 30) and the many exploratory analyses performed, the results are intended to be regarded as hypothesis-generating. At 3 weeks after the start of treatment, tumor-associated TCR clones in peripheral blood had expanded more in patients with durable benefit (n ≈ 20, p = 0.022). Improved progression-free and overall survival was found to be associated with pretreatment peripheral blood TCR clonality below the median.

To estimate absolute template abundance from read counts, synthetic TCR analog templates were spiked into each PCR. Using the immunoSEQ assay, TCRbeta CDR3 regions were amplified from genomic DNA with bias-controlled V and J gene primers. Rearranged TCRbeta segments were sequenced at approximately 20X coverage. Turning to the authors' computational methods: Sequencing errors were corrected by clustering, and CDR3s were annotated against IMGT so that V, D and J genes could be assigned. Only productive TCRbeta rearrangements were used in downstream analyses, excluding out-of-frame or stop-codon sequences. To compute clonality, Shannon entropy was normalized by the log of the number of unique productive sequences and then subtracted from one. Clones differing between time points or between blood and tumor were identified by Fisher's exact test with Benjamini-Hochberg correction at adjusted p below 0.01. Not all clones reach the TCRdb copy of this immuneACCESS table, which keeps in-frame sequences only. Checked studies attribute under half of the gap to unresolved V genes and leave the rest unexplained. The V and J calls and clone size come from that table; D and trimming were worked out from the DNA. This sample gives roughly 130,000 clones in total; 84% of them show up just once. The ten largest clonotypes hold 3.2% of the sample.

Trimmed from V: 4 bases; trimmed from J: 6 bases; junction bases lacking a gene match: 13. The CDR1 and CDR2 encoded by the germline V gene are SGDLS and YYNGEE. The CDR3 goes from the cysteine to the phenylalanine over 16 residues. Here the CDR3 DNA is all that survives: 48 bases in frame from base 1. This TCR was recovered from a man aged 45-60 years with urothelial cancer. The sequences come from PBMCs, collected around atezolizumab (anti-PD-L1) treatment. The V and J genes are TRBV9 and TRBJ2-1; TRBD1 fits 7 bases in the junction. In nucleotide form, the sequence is TGTGCCAGCAGCCCCCAAGGGGGACAGTTTTTCAATGAGCAGTTCTTC. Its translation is CASSPQGGQFFNEQFF.